The 25 T cell receptor beta chains given below trace back to one sample, sequenced in a study of blood T cell repertoires in COVID-19. The table came from immunoSEQ multiplex PCR; TCRdb's copy has only in-frame clones and leaves some out. Among over 150,000 clones listed, around 80% were seen once. Material for sequencing was PBMCs or T cells enriched from blood (not recorded which). The receptor set was obtained from a woman aged 50 to 60 who had recovered from COVID-19.

The rearrangement uses TRBV12-3 or TRBV12-4 and TRBJ2-3; D remains ambiguous. This CDR3 contains 13 residues. Trimming removed 6 bases from V and 4 bases from J, with 11 bases in between. The CDR3: CASSLSPPDTQYF. Here the CDR3 DNA reads TGTGCCAGCAGCCTATCCCCCCCAGATACGCAGTATTTT.

The chain combines TRBV5-1 with TRBJ1-1, with D perhaps TRBD1 (5 bases). The V gene lost 5 bases and the J gene lost 5 bases, with 16 bases spanning the gap. This CDR3 has 14 residues. The germline V gene has CDR1 SGHRS and CDR2 YFSETQ. CDR3 amino acids: CASRDSGSVTEAFF. The CDR3 nucleotides read TGCGCCAGCAGGGATTCAGGGTCGGTAACTGAAGCTTTCTTT. Filled out from reference TRBV5-1 and TRBJ1-1, the complete variable domain reads KAGVTQTPRYLIKTRGQQVTLSCSPISGHRSVSWYQQTPGQGLQFLFEYFSETQRNKGNFPGRFSGRQFSNSRSEMNVSTLELGDSALYLCASRDSGSVTEAFFGQGTRLTVV.

The rearrangement links TRBV5-8 to TRBJ1-2, with TRBD1 as a possible D gene (6 bases). The CDR3 is 15 amino acids. V dropped 0 bases and J dropped 4 bases, with 13 bases sitting between them. Germline assignment: CDR1 SGHTS and CDR2 YDEGEE. The CDR3 nucleotides are TGTGCCAGCAGCTTGGCCGCAGGGGAGGGCTATGGCTACACCTTC. Protein: CASSLAAGEGYGYTF.

In this sample, this clone turned up once. The chain links TRBV6-5 to TRBJ2-1; the match to TRBD2 covers 7 bases. Trimming at V came to 7 bases and at J to 7 bases, leaving 13 bases not matched to a gene. This CDR3 is 15 amino acids long. Germline-derived CDR1 and CDR2 are MNHEY and SVGAGI. The CDR3 coding sequence is TGTGCCAGCACCCCCGGGTCGGGAGGAGAGAATGAGCAGTTCTTC. It translates to CASTPGSGGENEQFF.

The V call is TRBV7-9, the J call TRBJ2-3; TRBD1 matches 7 bases. The CDR3 runs 15 residues. V lost 4 bases to trimming and J lost 3 bases; unmatched junction nucleotides: 7. CDR1 SEHNR and CDR2 FQNEAQ come from the germline V gene (reference sequence). The CDR3 sequence is CASSSRGPSTDTQYF. Here the CDR3 DNA reads TGTGCCAGCAGCTCAAGGGGGCCTTCTACAGATACGCAGTATTTT. Variable domain in full (rest from reference TRBV7-9 and TRBJ2-3): DTGVSQNPRHKITKRGQNVTFRCDPISEHNRLYWYRQTLGQGPEFLTYFQNEAQLEKSRLLSDRFSAERPKGSFSTLEIQRTEQGDSAMYLCASSSRGPSTDTQYFGPGTRLTVL.

The rearrangement links TRBV30 to TRBJ1-5, with D possibly TRBD1 on 6 matching bases. V lost 5 bases and J 3 bases, leaving 8 bases between the germline ends. The V gene's germline CDR1 is GTSNPN and CDR2 SVGIG (reference sequence). The CDR3 loop spans 12 amino acids. CDR3 residues: CAWGDTNQPQHF. CDR3 sequence (DNA): TGTGCCTGGGGGGACACCAATCAGCCCCAGCATTTT.

V gene TRBV2 combines with J gene TRBJ2-1, with TRBD2 matching over 7 bases. Germline V gives CDR1 SNHLY, CDR2 FYNNEI. Unmatched junction bases numbered 5, after V lost 7 bases and J lost 5 bases. The CDR3 runs to 13 residues. CDR3 in amino acids: CASKPSGNNEQFF. CDR3 nucleotide sequence: TGTGCCAGCAAACCTAGCGGTAACAATGAGCAGTTCTTC.

This sequence joins TRBV9 and TRBJ2-5, with 10 bases identical to TRBD1. The CDR3 consists of 16 residues. The germline V gene encodes CDR1 SGDLS and CDR2 YYNGEE. Losses at the gene ends were 0 bases for V and 5 bases for J; bases not matched to a gene: 7. CDR3 amino acids: CASSVGGRDRGETQYF. The CDR3 nucleotides are TGTGCCAGCAGCGTAGGCGGCCGGGACAGGGGTGAGACCCAGTACTTC.

This chain links TRBV27 with TRBJ2-7; TRBD2 matches at 8 bases. The V segment lost 4 bases and the J segment 0 bases; nucleotides outside the gene matches: 5. This CDR3 has 15 amino acids. Germline V lookup: CDR1 MNHEY, CDR2 SMNVEV (reference sequence). The CDR3: CASSSIAGGSYEQYF. The CDR3 nucleotides are TGTGCCAGCAGTTCCATTGCGGGGGGCTCCTACGAGCAGTACTTC.

The chain is built from TRBV27 and TRBJ2-7; no firm D call. V was clipped by 5 bases and J by 0 bases, with 11 bases between them. The CDR3 length is 14 residues. Germline loops: CDR1 MNHEY, CDR2 SMNVEV (reference sequence). The CDR3 DNA sequence: TGTGCCAGCAGTACTAAGACCAGCTCCTACGAGCAGTACTTC. Protein sequence: CASSTKTSSYEQYF.

In its sample, this clone was seen many times. The V gene is TRBV5-1, the J gene TRBJ1-6; D ambiguous. Trimming removed 0 bases at V and 9 bases at J, with 16 bases between. The CDR3 loop spans 16 amino acids. The germline V gene has CDR1 SGHRS and CDR2 YFSETQ. CDR3 in DNA: TGCGCCAGCAGCTTGGGACTGACGGCCGGTGGTTCACCCCTCCACTTT. Translating it yields CASSLGLTAGGSPLHF.

This clone was counted a few times. The chain links TRBV7-9 to TRBJ1-3; D possibly corresponds to TRBD1 (5 bases). The CDR3 sequence is 15 residues long. V was trimmed by 6 bases and J by 7 bases, leaving 19 bases between them. Germline values: CDR1 SEHNR, CDR2 FQNEAQ (reference sequence). CDR3 nucleotides: TGTGCCAGCAGTTTTTGGGACGGGGGTTCTAACACCATATATTTT. Amino acids: CASSFWDGGSNTIYF.

This clone was detected a few times. The chain couples TRBV5-1 to TRBJ1-1; 7 nucleotides align to TRBD1. Germline values: CDR1 SGHRS, CDR2 YFSETQ. This CDR3 spans 14 amino acids. J lost 5 bases, V lost 1 base, and 5 bases had no gene match. As DNA, the CDR3 is TGCGCCAGCAGCTTGCAGGGGGGTTGGACTGAAGCTTTCTTT. Translated: CASSLQGGWTEAFF.

The chain links TRBV7-2 to TRBJ1-2; no clear D. This CDR3 has 13 amino acids. Trimming left V 0 bases short and J 4 bases short, with 6 bases between. Germline CDR1 and CDR2: SGHTA and FQGNSA. The CDR3 here is CASSLALSYGYTF. DNA for the CDR3: TGTGCCAGCAGCTTAGCACTTAGCTATGGCTACACCTTC.

This clone was seen more than once but under ten times. The chain joins TRBV2 to TRBJ2-7; TRBD2 is a possible D gene (6 bases). This CDR3 comprises 15 residues. CDR1 and CDR2 (germline): SNHLY, FYNNEI. The germline V and J ends were trimmed by 6 bases and 2 bases, with 17 bases remaining between them. CDR3 nucleotides: TGTGCCAGCAGGAGAGGAGGGTTGGACCCCTACGAGCAGTACTTC. This sequence encodes CASRRGGLDPYEQYF.

The chain uses TRBV28 and TRBJ1-5; D unclear. The length of the CDR3 is 13 residues. V shed 6 bases and J shed 5 bases, with 11 bases lying between them. Germline V gene data show CDR1 as MDHEN and CDR2 as SYDVKM. This chain's CDR3 is CASSDPGHQPQHF. CDR3 sequence (DNA): TGTGCCAGCAGCGACCCGGGTCATCAGCCCCAGCATTTT.

The rearrangement uses TRBV6-5 and TRBJ1-1; D not certain. Looked up from germline, CDR1 is MNHEY and CDR2 is SVGAGI. Trimming left V 5 bases short and J 4 bases short, with 11 bases between. The CDR3 runs to 13 residues. The CDR3 loop reads CASSTGRSTEAFF. CDR3 bases: TGTGCCAGCAGTACGGGGAGGAGCACTGAAGCTTTCTTT.

The chain carries TRBV6-1 and TRBJ1-1, with 12 bases that match TRBD1. The V segment lost 4 bases and the J segment 3 bases; nucleotides outside the gene matches: 9. This CDR3 comprises 17 residues. CDR1 and CDR2 (germline): MNHNS, SASEGT. CDR3 residues: CASSGRDRGRFDTEAFF. The DNA for the CDR3 is TGTGCCAGCAGTGGCCGGGACAGGGGGCGTTTTGACACTGAAGCTTTCTTT.

The gene calls are TRBV27 and TRBJ1-1; 8 positions agree with TRBD1. CDR3 length: 16 residues. V shed 5 bases and J 0 bases; nucleotides not matched to a gene: 8. In germline, CDR1 is MNHEY, CDR2 SMNVEV (reference sequence). This CDR3 reads CASSPRTGSMNTEAFF. CDR3 DNA sequence: TGTGCCAGCAGTCCCCGGACAGGGAGTATGAACACTGAAGCTTTCTTT.

The rearrangement joins TRBV28 to TRBJ2-3; TRBD2 agrees at 14 bases. CDR1 and CDR2 from the germline V gene are MDHEN and SYDVKM. There are 18 residues in the CDR3. Trimming took 6 bases from V and 2 from J; bases not matched to a gene: 10. CDR3 loop: CASRGGLAGVTFTDTQYF. DNA of the CDR3: TGTGCCAGCAGAGGGGGACTAGCGGGAGTTACTTTCACAGATACGCAGTATTTT.

The gene calls are TRBV5-1 and TRBJ1-5, with a tentative D call TRBD1 (5 bases). Germline V gene lookup returns CDR1 SGHRS and CDR2 YFSETQ. The CDR3 extends over 15 amino acids. The V end was cut by 0 bases, the J end by 2 bases, with 9 bases between. CDR3 in amino acids: CASSLGQGRNQPQHF. The CDR3 region has the DNA TGCGCCAGCAGCTTGGGGCAGGGTCGCAATCAGCCCCAGCATTTT.

The rearrangement joins TRBV28 to TRBJ1-1; maybe TRBD1 (5 bases). V dropped 6 bases and J dropped 4 bases, with 9 bases sitting between them. Germline CDR1 and CDR2: MDHEN and SYDVKM. The CDR3 extends over 12 amino acids. The CDR3 DNA follows: TGTGCCAGCAGGGCGGGGGTCACTGAAGCTTTCTTT. As protein: CASRAGVTEAFF.

The J gene is TRBJ1-6, the V gene TRBV7-2; D might be TRBD1 (5 bases). V was clipped by 4 bases and J by 10 bases, with 17 bases between them. Germline CDR1 SGHTA, CDR2 FQGNSA. The CDR3 extends over 15 amino acids. CDR3 nucleotides: TGTGCCAGCAGCTCCGGGGGAAGCCTACCCTCACCCCTCCACTTT. This translates into CASSSGGSLPSPLHF.

J is TRBJ1-1 and V is TRBV19; 8 bases are shared with TRBD1. CDR1 and CDR2 from the germline V gene are LNHDA and SQIVND (reference sequence). Trimming took 6 bases from V and 0 from J; bases not matched to a gene: 3. This CDR3 is built from 14 residues. The DNA for the CDR3 is TGTGCCAGTAGGAGACAGGGGATGAACACTGAAGCTTTCTTT. It codes for CASRRQGMNTEAFF. The variable domain in full, completed from reference TRBV19 and TRBJ1-1, reads DGGITQSPKYLFRKEGQNVTLSCEQNLNHDAMYWYRQDPGQGLRLIYYSQIVNDFQKGDIAEGYSVSREKKESFPLTVTSAQKNPTAFYLCASRRQGMNTEAFFGQGTRLTVV.

This clone has just a few counts. This sequence joins TRBV6-2 or TRBV6-3 and TRBJ1-2; a possible D gene is TRBD1 (6 bases). This CDR3 comprises 14 residues. Germline CDR1 MNHEY, CDR2 SVGEGT. Trimming stripped 6 bases from V and 6 bases from J, with 17 bases between. CDR3 nucleotides: TGTGCCAGCAGCGTGGGGGCGCAGGGGAATGGCTACACCTTC. The encoded protein is CASSVGAQGNGYTF.